Shown below are 3 T cell receptor beta chains from a single sample sequenced in a study of T cells after yellow fever vaccination. TCRdb itself ran the 5' RACE reads through MiXCR, one entry per CDR3 protein. The profile shows 340,000 or so distinct CDR3 sequences, approximately 12% of them singletons. The sequences come from CD4+ T cells sorted from PBMCs, collected 15 days after the yellow fever booster vaccination. Receptors originate from a man aged 18 to 29 who received the YFV17D yellow fever vaccine.

This clonotype has a single count. The chain carries TRBV27 and TRBJ2-3; 9 bases agree with TRBD1. Unmatched junction bases numbered 5, after V lost 6 bases and J lost 1 base. The CDR3 runs 15 residues. CDR1 and CDR2 (germline): MNHEY, SMNVEV (reference sequence). CDR3 protein: CASSRDRARTDTQYF. DNA for the CDR3: TGTGCCAGCAGCCGGGACAGGGCGCGCACAGATACGCAGTATTTT.

This clonotype came up a few times. The chain combines TRBV12-3 or TRBV12-4 with TRBJ2-1, with D possibly being TRBD1 (5 bases). The V and J ends lost 8 bases and 9 bases respectively, with 17 bases between them. The CDR3 totals 13 residues. DNA for the CDR3: TGTGCCAGCGGATCTCTTGGGCAGGGTGAGCAGTTCTTC. Translation: CASGSLGQGEQFF.

The V call is TRBV15, the J call TRBJ1-5; the D is unclear. CDR1 is LNHNV and CDR2 is YYDKDF in the germline V gene (reference sequence). CDR3 length: 15 residues. V lost 0 bases to trimming and J lost 2 bases, with 8 bases between them. This CDR3 is CATSRDGVRNQPQHF. CDR3 DNA sequence: TGTGCCACCAGCAGAGATGGGGTTCGCAATCAGCCCCAGCATTTT.